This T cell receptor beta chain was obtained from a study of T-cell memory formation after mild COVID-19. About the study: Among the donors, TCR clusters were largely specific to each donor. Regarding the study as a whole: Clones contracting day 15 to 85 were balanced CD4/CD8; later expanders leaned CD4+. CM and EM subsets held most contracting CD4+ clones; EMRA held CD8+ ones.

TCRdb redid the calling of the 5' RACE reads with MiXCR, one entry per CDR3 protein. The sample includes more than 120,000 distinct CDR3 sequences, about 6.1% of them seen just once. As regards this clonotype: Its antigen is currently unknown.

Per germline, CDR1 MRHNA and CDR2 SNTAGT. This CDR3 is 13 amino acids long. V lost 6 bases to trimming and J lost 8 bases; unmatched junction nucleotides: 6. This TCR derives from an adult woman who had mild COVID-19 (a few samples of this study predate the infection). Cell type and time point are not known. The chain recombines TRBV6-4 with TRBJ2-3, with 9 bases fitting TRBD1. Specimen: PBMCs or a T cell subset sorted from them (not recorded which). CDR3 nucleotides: TGTGCCAGCAGCGGGGGGACAGGGCGTACGCAGTATTTT. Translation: CASSGGTGRTQYF.